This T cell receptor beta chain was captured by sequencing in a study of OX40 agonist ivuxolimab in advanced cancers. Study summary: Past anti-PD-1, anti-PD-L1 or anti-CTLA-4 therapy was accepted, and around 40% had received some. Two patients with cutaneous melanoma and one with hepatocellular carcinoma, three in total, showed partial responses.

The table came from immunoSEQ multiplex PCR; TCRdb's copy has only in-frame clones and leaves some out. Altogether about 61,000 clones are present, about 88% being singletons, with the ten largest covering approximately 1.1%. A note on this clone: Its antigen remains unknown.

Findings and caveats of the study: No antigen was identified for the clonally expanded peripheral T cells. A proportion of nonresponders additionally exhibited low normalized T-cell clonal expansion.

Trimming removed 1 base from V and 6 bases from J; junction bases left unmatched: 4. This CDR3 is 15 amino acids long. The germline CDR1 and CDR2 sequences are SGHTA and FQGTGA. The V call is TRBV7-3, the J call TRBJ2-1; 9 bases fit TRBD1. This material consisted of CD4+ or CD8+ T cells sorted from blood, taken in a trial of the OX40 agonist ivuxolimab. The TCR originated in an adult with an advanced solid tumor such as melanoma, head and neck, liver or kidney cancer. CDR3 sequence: CASSLRGQGGNEQFF. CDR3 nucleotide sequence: TGTGCCAGCAGCTTAAGGGGACAGGGTGGCAATGAGCAGTTCTTC.